The present T cell receptor (beta chain) was sequenced within a study of blood T cells in healthy people across ages. The CDR3 totals 14 residues. V lost 7 bases and J 0 bases, leaving 11 bases between the germline ends. Germline V gives CDR1 ENHRY, CDR2 SYGVKD. Through a sample-barcoded 5' primer and a J-beta primer mix, a second PCR was run for 7 to 11 cycles. TCRdb re-called the 5' RACE reads through MiXCR, storing one row per CDR3 protein. The table records about 780,000 distinct CDR3 sequences, about 46% of them present only once. This TCR came from a man older than 75 in good health. The chain employs TRBV10-3 and TRBJ2-3; D gene unclear. The sample comprised blood. DNA for the CDR3: TGTGCCATCAAAGGCCAGATTAGCACAGATACGCAGTATTTT. This gives the protein CAIKGQISTDTQYF.